A single sample is the source of the 32 T cell receptor beta chains below, sequenced in a study of CXCR3-negative and CXCR3-positive naive CD8 T cells. Study observations and caveats: Against CXCR3-negative naive cells, CXCR3-positive naive cells showed more hydrophobic TRB CDR3s.

Antigens for these TCRs are unknown. It was by 5' RACE with UMI labels that the TRB cDNA libraries were prepared. Each CDR3 protein gets one entry in TCRdb, which reprocessed the 5' RACE reads and gives no DNA. The sample features several thousand distinct CDR3 sequences, with under 2% in its top ten. Sequenced sample: naive CXCR3+ CD8+ T cells from blood. The subset is: CD45RO-CCR7+CD27+CD95- naive CD8+ T cells expressing CXCR3 (TNR3+). These receptors came from a human donor in good health. Some clones in this sample may be carry-over from other donors' samples.

This clonotype is labeled medium-sized based on frequency. CDR3 sequence reads: CASTGTVGSYEQYF. The genes are TRBV28 and TRBJ2-7; TCRdb proposes TRBD1, but this gene call is untestable without DNA. The CDR3 sequence is 14 residues long. Germline V gene data show CDR1 as MDHEN and CDR2 as SYDVKM.

This chain joins TRBV12-3 or TRBV12-4 and TRBJ2-4. This CDR3 has 14 amino acids. This CDR3 is CASSSPEAKNIQYF.

The CDR3 region is CASSVADGVWYEQYF. This chain uses TRBV5-1 with TRBJ2-7. Germline V lookup: CDR1 SGHRS, CDR2 YFSETQ. The CDR3 covers 15 residues.

V and J are TRBV5-1 and TRBJ2-1; TCRdb calls TRBD2, which cannot be checked without DNA. This CDR3 is 13 amino acids long. CDR1 is SGHRS, CDR2 YFSETQ, per germline. The CDR3 sequence is CASSGWAGGEQFF. Full variable domain (remainder filled in from reference TRBV5-1 and TRBJ2-1): KAGVTQTPRYLIKTRGQQVTLSCSPISGHRSVSWYQQTPGQGLQFLFEYFSETQRNKGNFPGRFSGRQFSNSRSEMNVSTLELGDSALYLCASSGWAGGEQFFGPGTRLTVL.

Its frequency marks this clonotype as medium-sized. V and J are TRBV6-5 and TRBJ1-2; TCRdb calls TRBD1, which cannot be checked without DNA. This CDR3 region has 13 residues. Germline CDR1 is MNHEY and CDR2 is SVGAGI. The CDR3 loop reads CASSSDREYGYTF.

The rearrangement joins TRBV5-6 to TRBJ2-3. Per the germline V gene, CDR1 is SGHDT and CDR2 is YYEEEE. This CDR3 spans 12 amino acids. This CDR3 is CASSFSTDTQYF.

This clonotype registers medium-sized by frequency. V gene TRBV29-1 combines with J gene TRBJ2-1. CDR3 length: 16 residues. Germline lookup yields CDR1 SQVTM and CDR2 ANQGSEA. CDR3 loop: CSEQTHDSSSYNEQFF.

This rearrangement joins TRBV7-9 to TRBJ1-1. Germline V gives CDR1 SEHNR, CDR2 FQNEAQ (reference sequence). The CDR3 sequence is 12 residues long. The chain's CDR3 is CASSLGFAEAFF.

The genes are TRBV14 and TRBJ2-3; the D call of TRBD2 rests on TCRdb alone, since no DNA is present to check it. The CDR3 covers 20 residues. The germline V gene has CDR1 SGHDN and CDR2 FVKESK. The CDR3 protein is CASSPSFFTGTSDDTDTQYF.

By frequency, this clonotype is medium-sized. This chain joins TRBV13 and TRBJ2-4. The CDR3 runs 14 residues. Looked up from germline, CDR1 is PRHDT and CDR2 is FYEKMQ (reference sequence). This CDR3 reads CASSSVIAKNIQYF.

In terms of frequency, this clonotype is medium-sized. The CDR3 region is CSVVPIVAGGIGGNEQFF. V is TRBV29-1 and J is TRBJ2-1; the D call from TCRdb, TRBD2, cannot be confirmed without DNA. CDR1 and CDR2 (germline): SQVTM, ANQGSEA. The CDR3 is 18 residues long.

Its frequency marks this clonotype as medium-sized (0.01 to 0.1%). This chain links TRBV7-8 with TRBJ2-2; TCRdb proposes TRBD1, but this gene call is untestable without DNA. Germline assignment: CDR1 SGHVS and CDR2 FQNEAQ. This CDR3 is 12 amino acids long. The CDR3 loop is CASRGGDGELFF.

V usage is TRBV29-1 and J usage is TRBJ1-1; TCRdb proposes TRBD1, but this gene call is untestable without DNA. CDR1 is SQVTM and CDR2 is ANQGSEA in the germline V gene. The CDR3 is made up of 15 amino acids. CDR3 residues: CSGTVRGPTLGEAFF.

The chain carries TRBV29-1 and TRBJ2-1; absent DNA, TCRdb's TRBD2 call cannot be checked. Looked up from germline, CDR1 is SQVTM and CDR2 is ANQGSEA. The CDR3 covers 13 residues. CDR3 protein: CSVDLGSGNEQFF.

This clonotype ranks as medium-sized in terms of frequency. This chain uses TRBV29-1 with TRBJ2-1; the D call from TCRdb, TRBD2, cannot be confirmed without DNA. Germline CDR1 reads SQVTM; CDR2 reads ANQGSEA. The CDR3 totals 12 residues. CDR3 region: CSVAREYNEQFF.

This clonotype counts as medium-sized by frequency. This chain links TRBV11-2 with TRBJ2-2. The CDR3 runs 13 residues. Germline CDR1 SGHAT, CDR2 FQNNGV. CDR3 amino acids: CASSYSNTGELFF.

Frequency places this clonotype as medium-sized. The chain recombines TRBV7-6 with TRBJ2-6; TCRdb's D call of TRBD1 is untestable without DNA. The CDR3 has 17 amino acids. Germline V CDR1 and CDR2: SGHVS, FNYEAQ. The CDR3 reads CASSLEITGSGANVLTF.

By frequency, this clonotype is medium-sized. This rearrangement joins TRBV20-1 to TRBJ2-2. Germline V gene lookup returns CDR1 DFQATT and CDR2 SNEGSKA (reference sequence). This CDR3 spans 12 amino acids. CDR3 amino acids: CSAIRGTGELFF.

The chain uses TRBV5-6 and TRBJ2-3. The CDR3 runs 14 residues. CDR1 and CDR2 (germline): SGHDT, YYEEEE. CDR3 protein: CASSFRLITDTQYF.

The V call is TRBV12-3 or TRBV12-4, the J call TRBJ1-1. CDR3 length: 13 residues. CDR3 residues: CASRLYANTEAFF.

The rearrangement joins TRBV11-2 to TRBJ2-2. The CDR3 is 13 residues long. Per germline, CDR1 SGHAT and CDR2 FQNNGV. Here the CDR3 reads CASSLVYTGELFF. The variable domain in full, completed from reference TRBV11-2 and TRBJ2-2, reads EAGVAQSPRYKIIEKRQSVAFWCNPISGHATLYWYQQILGQGPKLLIQFQNNGVVDDSQLPKDRFSAERLKGVDSTLKIQPAKLEDSAVYLCASSLVYTGELFFGEGSRLTVL.

In terms of frequency, this clonotype is medium-sized. The V and J genes are TRBV3-1 and TRBJ2-5; the D call from TCRdb, TRBD2, cannot be confirmed without DNA. Germline CDR1 reads LGHDT; CDR2 reads YNNKEL (reference sequence). The CDR3 is 16 residues long. The CDR3 loop is CASSPGLVTGKETQYF.

The chain couples TRBV19 to TRBJ2-3; the D call from TCRdb, TRBD2, cannot be confirmed without DNA. This CDR3 has 20 amino acids. Germline assignment: CDR1 LNHDA and CDR2 SQIVND (reference sequence). CDR3: CASSTGTSGSDPYDTDTQYF.

This chain uses TRBV29-1 with TRBJ2-1; absent DNA, TCRdb's TRBD1 call cannot be checked. The CDR3 covers 13 residues. The germline gives CDR1 SQVTM, CDR2 ANQGSEA. CDR3 region: CSVEGGTSIEQFF.

This rearrangement joins TRBV11-2 to TRBJ2-3. This CDR3 spans 16 amino acids. Germline CDR1 is SGHAT and CDR2 is FQNNGV. This CDR3 is CASSLVTVRFQDTQYF.

The V call is TRBV9, the J call TRBJ2-1. Per germline, CDR1 SGDLS and CDR2 YYNGEE. This CDR3 is built from 13 residues. CDR3 sequence reads: CASSVDEIDEQFF.

This clonotype is identified as medium-sized (0.01 to 0.1%) from frequency. V is TRBV12-3 or TRBV12-4 and J is TRBJ1-4; TCRdb proposes TRBD1, but this gene call is untestable without DNA. This CDR3 is built from 15 residues. CDR3: CASSPGTGANEKLFF.

The V and J genes are TRBV10-3 and TRBJ2-7; TCRdb gives TRBD1 as the D gene, but with no DNA this cannot be confirmed. Germline assignment: CDR1 ENHRY and CDR2 SYGVKD. The CDR3 runs to 14 residues. The CDR3: CAISDPGTTYEQYF.

This chain links TRBV11-2 with TRBJ2-1; TCRdb calls TRBD2, which cannot be checked without DNA. The germline V gene encodes CDR1 SGHAT and CDR2 FQNNGV. The CDR3 spans 17 residues. The chain's CDR3 is CASSLGSRLAKDNEQFF.

This clonotype is deemed medium-sized by its frequency. The chain uses TRBV27 and TRBJ2-1; lacking DNA, the TRBD1 call made by TCRdb goes unchecked. The germline V gene encodes CDR1 MNHEY and CDR2 SMNVEV (reference sequence). The CDR3 is 14 residues long. The CDR3 is CASSFGPGDNEQFF.

The genes are TRBV5-1 and TRBJ2-1. Germline CDR1 SGHRS, CDR2 YFSETQ. This CDR3 region has 15 residues. This CDR3 is CASSLALGQLIGQFF. Full variable domain (missing parts from reference TRBV5-1 and TRBJ2-1): KAGVTQTPRYLIKTRGQQVTLSCSPISGHRSVSWYQQTPGQGLQFLFEYFSETQRNKGNFPGRFSGRQFSNSRSEMNVSTLELGDSALYLCASSLALGQLIGQFFGPGTRLTVL.

In terms of frequency, this clonotype is medium-sized. The chain has TRBV29-1 and TRBJ2-3; there is no DNA to check the TCRdb D call of TRBD1. Germline V lookup: CDR1 SQVTM, CDR2 ANQGSEA. The CDR3 is made up of 13 amino acids. CDR3 loop: CSAQGVSTDTQYF.